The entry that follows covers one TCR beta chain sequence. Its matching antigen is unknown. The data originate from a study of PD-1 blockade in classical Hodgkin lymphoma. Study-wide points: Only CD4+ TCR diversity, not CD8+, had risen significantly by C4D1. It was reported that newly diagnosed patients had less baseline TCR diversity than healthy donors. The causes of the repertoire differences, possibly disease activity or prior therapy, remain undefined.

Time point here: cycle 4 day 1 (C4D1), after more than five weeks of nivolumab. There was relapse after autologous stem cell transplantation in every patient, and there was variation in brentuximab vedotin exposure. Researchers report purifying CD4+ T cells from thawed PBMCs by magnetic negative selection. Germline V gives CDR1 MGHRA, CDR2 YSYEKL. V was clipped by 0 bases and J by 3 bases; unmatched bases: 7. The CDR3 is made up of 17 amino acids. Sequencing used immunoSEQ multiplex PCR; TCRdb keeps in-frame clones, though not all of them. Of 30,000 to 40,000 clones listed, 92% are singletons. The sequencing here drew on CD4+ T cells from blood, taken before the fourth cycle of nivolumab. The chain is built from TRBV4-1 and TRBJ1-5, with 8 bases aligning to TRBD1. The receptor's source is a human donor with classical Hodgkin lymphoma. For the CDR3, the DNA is TGCGCCAGCAGCCAAGATCGGCAGGGGGCATACAATCAGCCCCAGCATTTT. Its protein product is CASSQDRQGAYNQPQHF.